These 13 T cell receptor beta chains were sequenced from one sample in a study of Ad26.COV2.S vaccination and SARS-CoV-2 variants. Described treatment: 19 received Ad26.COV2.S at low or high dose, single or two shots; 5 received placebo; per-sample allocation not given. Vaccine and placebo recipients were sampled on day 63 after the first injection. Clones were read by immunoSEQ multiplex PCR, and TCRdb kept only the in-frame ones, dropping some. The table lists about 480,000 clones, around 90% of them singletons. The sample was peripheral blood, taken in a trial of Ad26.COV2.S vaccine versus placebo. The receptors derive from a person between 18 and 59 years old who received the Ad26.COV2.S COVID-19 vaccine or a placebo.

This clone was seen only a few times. Here the CDR3 reads CASSSTGFGTEAFF. DNA for the CDR3: TGTGCCAGCAGCTCGACAGGTTTCGGCACTGAAGCTTTCTTT. J is TRBJ1-1 and V is TRBV5-5; TRBD1 might be the D (6 bases). The CDR3 has 14 residues. CDR1 is SGHKS and CDR2 is YYEKEE in the germline V gene (reference sequence). Trimming took 3 bases from V and 4 from J, leaving 13 bases between them. The complete variable domain, with remaining parts taken from reference TRBV5-5 and TRBJ1-1, reads DAGVTQSPTHLIKTRGQQVTLRCSPISGHKSVSWYQQVLGQGPQFIFQYYEKEERGRGNFPDRFSARQFPNYSSELNVNALLLGDSALYLCASSSTGFGTEAFFGQGTRLTVV.

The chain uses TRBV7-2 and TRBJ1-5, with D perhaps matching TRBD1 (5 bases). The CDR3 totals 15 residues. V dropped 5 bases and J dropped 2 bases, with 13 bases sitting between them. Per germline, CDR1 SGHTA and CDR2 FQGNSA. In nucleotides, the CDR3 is TGTGCCAGCAGCCTCGGGGCCTGGGGCAATCAGCCCCAGCATTTT. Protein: CASSLGAWGNQPQHF. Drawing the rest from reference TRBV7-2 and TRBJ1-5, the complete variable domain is GAGVSQSPSNKVTEKGKDVELRCDPISGHTALYWYRQSLGQGLEFLIYFQGNSAPDKSGLPSDRFSAERTGGSVSTLTIQRTQQEDSAVYLCASSLGAWGNQPQHFGDGTRLSIL.

The CDR3 coding sequence is TGTGCCAGCTCACCAGGAGCGAGGGGTAGCTCCTACAATGAGCAGTTCTTC. Protein product: CASSPGARGSSYNEQFF. The chain is built from TRBV18 and TRBJ2-1; the D call may be TRBD1 or TRBD2 (5 bases each). The germline gives CDR1 KGHSH, CDR2 LQKENI. The CDR3 is made up of 17 amino acids. The ends were cut back, 2 bases at V and 0 bases at J, with 14 bases in the middle.

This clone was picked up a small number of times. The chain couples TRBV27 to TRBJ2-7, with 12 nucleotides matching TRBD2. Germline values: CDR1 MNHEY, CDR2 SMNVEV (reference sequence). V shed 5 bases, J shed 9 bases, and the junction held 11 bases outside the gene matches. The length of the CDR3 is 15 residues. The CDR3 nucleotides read TGTGCCAGCAGTCCCTACCGACTAGCGGGAGTGGGGCAGTACTTC. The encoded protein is CASSPYRLAGVGQYF.

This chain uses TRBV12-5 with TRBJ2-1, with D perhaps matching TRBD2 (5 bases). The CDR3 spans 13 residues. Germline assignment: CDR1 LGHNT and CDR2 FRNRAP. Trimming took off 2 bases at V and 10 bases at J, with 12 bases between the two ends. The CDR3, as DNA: TGTGCTAGTGGTTTGTCTGGCGGGTCCGAGCAGTTCTTC. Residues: CASGLSGGSEQFF.

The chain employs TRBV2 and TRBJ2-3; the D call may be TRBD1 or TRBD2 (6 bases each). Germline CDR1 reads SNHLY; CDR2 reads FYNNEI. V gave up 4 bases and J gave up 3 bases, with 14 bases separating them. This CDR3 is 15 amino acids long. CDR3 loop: CASSVGGGGTDTQYF. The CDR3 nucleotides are TGTGCCAGCAGTGTCGGAGGGGGAGGTACAGATACGCAGTATTTT. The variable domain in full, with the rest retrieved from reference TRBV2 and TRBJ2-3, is EPEVTQTPSHQVTQMGQEVILRCVPISNHLYFYWYRQILGQKVEFLVSFYNNEISEKSEIFDDQFSVERPDGSNFTLKIRSTKLEDSAMYFCASSVGGGGTDTQYFGPGTRLTVL.

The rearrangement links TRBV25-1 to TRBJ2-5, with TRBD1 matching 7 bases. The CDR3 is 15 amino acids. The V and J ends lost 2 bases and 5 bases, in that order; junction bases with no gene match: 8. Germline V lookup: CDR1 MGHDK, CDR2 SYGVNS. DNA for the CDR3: TGTGCCAGCAGTGAACCCACAGGGGACGGCGAGACCCAGTACTTC. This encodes CASSEPTGDGETQYF.

CDR3 DNA sequence: TGTGCCAGCAGCCCGGGGGCGGGCGGGACCCGATATGGCTACACCTTC. Encoded protein: CASSPGAGGTRYGYTF. This chain uses TRBV7-6 with TRBJ1-2; D might be TRBD1 (6 bases). This CDR3 has 16 residues. Germline V gene sequence: CDR1 SGHVS, CDR2 FNYEAQ. Trimming cost V 5 bases and J 5 bases, with 21 bases left between them.

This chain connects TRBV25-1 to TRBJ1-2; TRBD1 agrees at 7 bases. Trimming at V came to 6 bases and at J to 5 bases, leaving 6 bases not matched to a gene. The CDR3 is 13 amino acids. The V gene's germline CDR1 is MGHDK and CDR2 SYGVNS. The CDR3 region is CASSHDRAYGYTF. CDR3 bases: TGTGCCAGCAGCCATGACAGGGCTTATGGCTACACCTTC.

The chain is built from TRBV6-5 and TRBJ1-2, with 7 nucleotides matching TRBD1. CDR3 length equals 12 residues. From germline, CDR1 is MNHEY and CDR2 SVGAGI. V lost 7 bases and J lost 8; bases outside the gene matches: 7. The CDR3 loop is CASKTTGAGYTF. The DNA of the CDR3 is TGTGCCAGCAAAACCACAGGGGCCGGCTACACCTTC.

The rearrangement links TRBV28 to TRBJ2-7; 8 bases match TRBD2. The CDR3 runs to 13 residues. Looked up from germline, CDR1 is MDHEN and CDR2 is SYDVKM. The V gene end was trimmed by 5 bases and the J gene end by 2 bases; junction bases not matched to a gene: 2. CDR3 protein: CASSHSGTYEQYF. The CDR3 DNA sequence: TGTGCCAGCAGTCATAGCGGGACCTACGAGCAGTACTTC.

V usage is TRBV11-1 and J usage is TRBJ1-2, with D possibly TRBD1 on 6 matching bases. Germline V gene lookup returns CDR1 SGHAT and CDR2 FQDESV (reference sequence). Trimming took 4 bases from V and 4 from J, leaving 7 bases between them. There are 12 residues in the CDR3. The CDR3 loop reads CASSSDSYGYTF. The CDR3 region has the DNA TGTGCCAGCAGCTCGGACAGCTATGGCTACACCTTC.

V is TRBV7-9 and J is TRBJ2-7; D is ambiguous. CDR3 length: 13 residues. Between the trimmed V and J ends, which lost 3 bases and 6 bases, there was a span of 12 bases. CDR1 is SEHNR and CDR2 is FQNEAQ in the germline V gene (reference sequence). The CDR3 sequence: CASSFTTDGEQYF. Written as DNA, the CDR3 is TGTGCCAGCAGCTTTACCACCGATGGCGAGCAGTACTTC.